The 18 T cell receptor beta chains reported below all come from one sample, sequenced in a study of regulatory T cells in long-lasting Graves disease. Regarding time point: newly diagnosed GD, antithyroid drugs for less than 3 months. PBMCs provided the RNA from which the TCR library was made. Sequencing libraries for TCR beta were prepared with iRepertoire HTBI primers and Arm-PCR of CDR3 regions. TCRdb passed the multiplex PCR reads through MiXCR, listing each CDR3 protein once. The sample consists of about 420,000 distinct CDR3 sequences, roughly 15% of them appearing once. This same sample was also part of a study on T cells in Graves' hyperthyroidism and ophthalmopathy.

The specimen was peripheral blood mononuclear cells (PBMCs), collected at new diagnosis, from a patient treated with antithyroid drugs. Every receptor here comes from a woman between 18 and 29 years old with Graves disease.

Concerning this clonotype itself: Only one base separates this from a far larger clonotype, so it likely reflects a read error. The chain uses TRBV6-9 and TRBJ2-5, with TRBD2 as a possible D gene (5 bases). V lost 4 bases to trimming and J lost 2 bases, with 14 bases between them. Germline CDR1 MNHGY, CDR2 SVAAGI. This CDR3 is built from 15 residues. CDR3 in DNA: TGTGCCAGCAGTTTCGTTGAACGGGAACAAGAGACCCAGTACTTC. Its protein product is CASSFVEREQETQYF.

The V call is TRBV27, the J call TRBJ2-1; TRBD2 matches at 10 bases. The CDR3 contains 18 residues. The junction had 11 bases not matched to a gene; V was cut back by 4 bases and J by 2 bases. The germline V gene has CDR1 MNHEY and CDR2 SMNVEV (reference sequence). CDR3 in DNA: TGTGCCAGCAGTTCAGTCCTCTTGAGCGGGAGGGCCTACAATGAGCAGTTCTTC. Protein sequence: CASSSVLLSGRAYNEQFF.

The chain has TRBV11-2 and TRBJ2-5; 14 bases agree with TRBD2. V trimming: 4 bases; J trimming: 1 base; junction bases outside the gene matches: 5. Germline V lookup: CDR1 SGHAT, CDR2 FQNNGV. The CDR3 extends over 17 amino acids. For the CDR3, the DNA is TGTGCCAGCAGCTCGGGACTAGCGGGAGAGCCCCAAGAGACCCAGTACTTC. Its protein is CASSSGLAGEPQETQYF. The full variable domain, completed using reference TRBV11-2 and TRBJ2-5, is EAGVAQSPRYKIIEKRQSVAFWCNPISGHATLYWYQQILGQGPKLLIQFQNNGVVDDSQLPKDRFSAERLKGVDSTLKIQPAKLEDSAVYLCASSSGLAGEPQETQYFGPGTRLLVL.

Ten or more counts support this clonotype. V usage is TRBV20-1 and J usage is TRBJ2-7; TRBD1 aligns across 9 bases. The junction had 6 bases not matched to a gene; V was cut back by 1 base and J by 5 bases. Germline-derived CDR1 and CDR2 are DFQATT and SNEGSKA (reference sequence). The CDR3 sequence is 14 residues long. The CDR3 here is CSARGRTGADEQYF. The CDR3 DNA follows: TGCAGTGCTAGAGGTAGGACAGGGGCCGACGAGCAGTACTTC.

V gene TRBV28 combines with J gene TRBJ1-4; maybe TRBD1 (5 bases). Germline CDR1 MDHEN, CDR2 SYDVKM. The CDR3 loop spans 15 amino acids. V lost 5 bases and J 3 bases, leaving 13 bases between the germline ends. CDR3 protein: CASSQGGISNEKLFF. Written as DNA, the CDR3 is TGTGCCAGCAGTCAGGGCGGGATTTCTAATGAAAAACTGTTTTTT.

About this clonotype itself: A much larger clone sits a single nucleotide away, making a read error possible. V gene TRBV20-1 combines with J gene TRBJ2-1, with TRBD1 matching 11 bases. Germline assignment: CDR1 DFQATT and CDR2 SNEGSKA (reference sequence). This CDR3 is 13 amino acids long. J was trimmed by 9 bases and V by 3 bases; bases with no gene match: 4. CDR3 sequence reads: CSASGQGAVEQFF. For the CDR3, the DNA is TGCAGTGCTAGTGGACAGGGGGCCGTTGAGCAGTTCTTC.

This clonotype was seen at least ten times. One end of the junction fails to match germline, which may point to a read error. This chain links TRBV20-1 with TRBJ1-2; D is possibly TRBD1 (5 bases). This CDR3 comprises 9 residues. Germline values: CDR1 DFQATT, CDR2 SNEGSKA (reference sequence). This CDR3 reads CSASRVDNF. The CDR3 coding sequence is TGCAGTGCTAGCAGGGTGGACAACTTC.

CDR3 DNA sequence: TGTGCCAGCAGTTTCTCCGTAGCGGGGCGAGGGGAGCAGTTCTTC. Its translation is CASSFSVAGRGEQFF. The chain carries TRBV28 and TRBJ2-1, with 8 positions matching TRBD2. Germline CDR1 reads MDHEN; CDR2 reads SYDVKM. This CDR3 has 15 amino acids. The trim removed 3 bases at V and 10 bases at J, leaving 11 bases unmatched.

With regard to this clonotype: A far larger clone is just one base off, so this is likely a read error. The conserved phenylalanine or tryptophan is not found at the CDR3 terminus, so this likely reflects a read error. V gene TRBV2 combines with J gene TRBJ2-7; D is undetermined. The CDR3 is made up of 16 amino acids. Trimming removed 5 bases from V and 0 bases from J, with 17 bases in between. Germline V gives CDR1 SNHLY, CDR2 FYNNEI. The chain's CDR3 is CASSFRHQASSYEQYS. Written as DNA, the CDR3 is TGTGCCAGCAGTTTCAGACACCAGGCGAGCTCCTACGAGCAGTACTCC.

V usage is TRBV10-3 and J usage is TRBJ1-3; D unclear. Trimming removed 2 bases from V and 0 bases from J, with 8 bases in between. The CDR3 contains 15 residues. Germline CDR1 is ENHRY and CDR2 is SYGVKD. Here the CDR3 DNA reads TGTGCCATCAGTGAGGGGTTTGGCTCTGGAAACACCATATATTTT. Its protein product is CAISEGFGSGNTIYF.

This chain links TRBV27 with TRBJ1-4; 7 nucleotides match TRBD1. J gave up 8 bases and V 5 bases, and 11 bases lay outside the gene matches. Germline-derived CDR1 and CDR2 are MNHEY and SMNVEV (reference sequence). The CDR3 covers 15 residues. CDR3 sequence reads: CASSPRQGVIEKLFF. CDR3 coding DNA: TGTGCCAGCAGTCCGAGGCAGGGGGTAATAGAAAAACTGTTTTTT.

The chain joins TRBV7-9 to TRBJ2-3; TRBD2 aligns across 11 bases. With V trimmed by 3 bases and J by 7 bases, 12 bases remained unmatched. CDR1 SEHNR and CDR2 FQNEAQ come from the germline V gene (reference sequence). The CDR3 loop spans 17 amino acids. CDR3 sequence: CASSFLATSGSVYTQYF. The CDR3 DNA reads TGTGCCAGCAGCTTCCTAGCTACTAGCGGGAGTGTATATACGCAGTATTTT.

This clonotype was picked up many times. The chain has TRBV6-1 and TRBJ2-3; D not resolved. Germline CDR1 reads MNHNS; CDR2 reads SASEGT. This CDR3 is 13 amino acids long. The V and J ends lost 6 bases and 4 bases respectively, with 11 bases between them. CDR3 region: CASSPPWADTQYF. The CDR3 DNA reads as TGTGCCAGCAGCCCTCCCTGGGCAGATACGCAGTATTTT.

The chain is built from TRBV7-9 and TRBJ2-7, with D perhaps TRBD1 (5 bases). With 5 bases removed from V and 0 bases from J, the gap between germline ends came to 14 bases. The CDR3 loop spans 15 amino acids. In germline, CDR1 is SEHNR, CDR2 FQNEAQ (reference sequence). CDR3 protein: CASSKTPDTSYEQYF. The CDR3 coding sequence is TGTGCCAGCAGCAAAACCCCGGACACCTCCTACGAGCAGTACTTC.

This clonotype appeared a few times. This CDR3 is CASSGYRDRAGSTF. The CDR3, as DNA: TGTGCCAGCAGCGGCTACCGGGACAGGGCCGGGTCCACCTTC. The chain employs TRBV5-4 and TRBJ1-2; 9 bases are shared with TRBD1. The V segment lost 4 bases and the J segment 13 bases; nucleotides outside the gene matches: 14. The CDR3 totals 14 residues. The germline gives CDR1 SGHNT, CDR2 YYREEE (reference sequence).

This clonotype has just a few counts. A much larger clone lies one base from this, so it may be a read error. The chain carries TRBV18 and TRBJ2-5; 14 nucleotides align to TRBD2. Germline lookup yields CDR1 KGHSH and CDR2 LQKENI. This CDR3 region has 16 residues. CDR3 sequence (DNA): TGTGCCGGCTCACCACCTGGACTAGCGGGAGGAGAGACCCAGTACTTC. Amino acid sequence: CAGSPPGLAGGETQYF.

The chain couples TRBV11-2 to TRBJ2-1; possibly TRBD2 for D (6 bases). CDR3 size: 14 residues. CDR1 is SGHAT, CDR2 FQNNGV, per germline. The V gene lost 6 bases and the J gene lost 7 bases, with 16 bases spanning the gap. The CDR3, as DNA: TGTGCCAGCAGTGGGTTCGCCGGGGGAAATGAGCAGTTCTTC. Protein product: CASSGFAGGNEQFF.

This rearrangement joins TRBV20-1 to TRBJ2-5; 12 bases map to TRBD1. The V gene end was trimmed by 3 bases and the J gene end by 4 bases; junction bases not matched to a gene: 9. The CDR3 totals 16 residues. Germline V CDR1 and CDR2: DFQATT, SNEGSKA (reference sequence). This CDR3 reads CSASRRRDRGRETQYF. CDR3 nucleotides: TGCAGTGCTAGCCGCCGCAGGGACAGGGGGCGAGAGACCCAGTACTTC.